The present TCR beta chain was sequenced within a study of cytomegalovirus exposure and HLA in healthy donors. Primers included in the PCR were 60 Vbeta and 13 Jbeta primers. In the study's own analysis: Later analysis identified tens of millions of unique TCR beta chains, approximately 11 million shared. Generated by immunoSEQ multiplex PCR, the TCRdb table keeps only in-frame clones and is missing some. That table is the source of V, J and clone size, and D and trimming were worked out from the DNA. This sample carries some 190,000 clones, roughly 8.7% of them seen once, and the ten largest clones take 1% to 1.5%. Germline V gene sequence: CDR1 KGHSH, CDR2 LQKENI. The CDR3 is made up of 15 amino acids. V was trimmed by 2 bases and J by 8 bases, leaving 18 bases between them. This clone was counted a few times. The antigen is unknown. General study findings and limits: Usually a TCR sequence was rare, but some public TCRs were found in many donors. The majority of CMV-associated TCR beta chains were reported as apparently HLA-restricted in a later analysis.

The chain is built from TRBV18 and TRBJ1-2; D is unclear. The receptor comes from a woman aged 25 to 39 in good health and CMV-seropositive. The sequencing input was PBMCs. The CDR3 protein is CASSPGALRPEGYTF. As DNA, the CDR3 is TGTGCCAGCTCACCAGGAGCCCTGAGGCCCGAGGGCTACACCTTC.